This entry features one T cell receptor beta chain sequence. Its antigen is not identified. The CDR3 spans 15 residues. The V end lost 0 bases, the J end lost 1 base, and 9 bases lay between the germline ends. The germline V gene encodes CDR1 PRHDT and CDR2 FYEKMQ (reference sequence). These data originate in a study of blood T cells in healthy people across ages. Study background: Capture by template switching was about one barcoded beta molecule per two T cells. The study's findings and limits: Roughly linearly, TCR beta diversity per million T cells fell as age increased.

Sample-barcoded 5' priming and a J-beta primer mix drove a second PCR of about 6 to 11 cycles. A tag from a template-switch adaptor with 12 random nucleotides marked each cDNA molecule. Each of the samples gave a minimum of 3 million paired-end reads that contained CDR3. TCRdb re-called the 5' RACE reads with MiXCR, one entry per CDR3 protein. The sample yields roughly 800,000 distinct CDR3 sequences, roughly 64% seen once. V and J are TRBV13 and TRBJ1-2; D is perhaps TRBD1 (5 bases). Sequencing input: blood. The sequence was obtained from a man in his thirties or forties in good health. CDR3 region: CASSLGRGINYGYTF. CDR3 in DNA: TGTGCCAGCAGCTTAGGGCGGGGGATTAACTATGGCTACACCTTC.